This T cell receptor beta chain was profiled in a study of T-cell memory formation after mild COVID-19. For the study at large: Largely donor-specific TCR clusters were found. Overall study findings and caveats: For contracting clones, CD4+ ones sat mainly in CM and EM, CD8+ in EMRA.

The table lists this clonotype with many counts. Its specificity is not known. Germline-derived CDR1 and CDR2 are MNHEY and SVGAGI. Trimming pared 2 bases from V and 3 bases from J, leaving 12 bases between. The CDR3 spans 15 residues. TCRdb called the 5' RACE reads again in MiXCR, with one record for every CDR3 protein. The top ten hold roughly 31% of the sample, which has roughly 100,000 distinct CDR3 sequences, about a sixth seen once. The genes are TRBV6-5 and TRBJ2-3; D perhaps matches TRBD1 (6 bases). The source of this sequence is an adult woman who had mild COVID-19 (a few samples of this study predate the infection). Cell type and time point are not known. Material for sequencing was PBMCs or a T cell subset sorted from them (not recorded which). The CDR3 DNA reads as TGTGCCAGCAGTTACGGCGGTAGGGGGACAGATACGCAGTATTTT. Its translation is CASSYGGRGTDTQYF.